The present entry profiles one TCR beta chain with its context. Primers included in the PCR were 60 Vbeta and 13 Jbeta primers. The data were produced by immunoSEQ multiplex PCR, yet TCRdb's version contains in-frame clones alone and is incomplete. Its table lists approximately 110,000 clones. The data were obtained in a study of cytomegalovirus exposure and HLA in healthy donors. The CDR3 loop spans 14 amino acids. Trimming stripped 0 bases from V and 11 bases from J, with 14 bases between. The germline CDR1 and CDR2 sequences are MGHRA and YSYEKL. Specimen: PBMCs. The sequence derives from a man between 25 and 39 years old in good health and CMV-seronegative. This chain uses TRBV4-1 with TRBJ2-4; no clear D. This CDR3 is CASSQDTAGPFQYF. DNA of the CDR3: TGCGCCAGCAGCCAAGATACAGCAGGCCCTTTTCAGTACTTC.